The entry below gives a single TCR beta chain sequence along with its context. Antigen specificity is unknown. One end of the junction does not line up with germline, which may come from a read error. TCR sequencing used cDNA made by reverse transcription of extracted RNA. TCRdb's copy holds only in-frame clones and misses some; the assay was immunoSEQ multiplex PCR. The sample records 200,000 to 250,000 clones, about two fifths being singletons. These data originate in a study of CD8+ T cells in alopecia areata. Study-wide background: Tofacitinib was taken orally by treated patients, and the dose was 5 to 10 mg twice daily. Treatment ran 6 to 18 months, with 6 months of follow-up afterward. Study-wide points: Both scalp clonality and the expanded CD8+ clones among the top 100 showed a significant decrease with tofacitinib. Tissue-resident alphabeta T cells belonging to normal skin likewise get sequenced within scalp specimens.

Treatment specified: oral pan-JAK inhibitor, 5-10 mg twice daily. Sequencing was performed on CD4+ T cells sorted from blood, taken around week 30, from a patient treated with tofacitinib. The clonotype was recovered from a human donor with alopecia areata.

The CDR3 here is CASSLAGGYDEQFF. The DNA for the CDR3 is TGCGCCAGCAGCTTAGCAGGGGGCTACGATGAGCAGTTCTTC. The chain couples TRBV5-1 to TRBJ2-1, with TRBD1 matching over 8 bases. The length of the CDR3 is 14 residues. Germline loops: CDR1 SGHRS, CDR2 YFSETQ.